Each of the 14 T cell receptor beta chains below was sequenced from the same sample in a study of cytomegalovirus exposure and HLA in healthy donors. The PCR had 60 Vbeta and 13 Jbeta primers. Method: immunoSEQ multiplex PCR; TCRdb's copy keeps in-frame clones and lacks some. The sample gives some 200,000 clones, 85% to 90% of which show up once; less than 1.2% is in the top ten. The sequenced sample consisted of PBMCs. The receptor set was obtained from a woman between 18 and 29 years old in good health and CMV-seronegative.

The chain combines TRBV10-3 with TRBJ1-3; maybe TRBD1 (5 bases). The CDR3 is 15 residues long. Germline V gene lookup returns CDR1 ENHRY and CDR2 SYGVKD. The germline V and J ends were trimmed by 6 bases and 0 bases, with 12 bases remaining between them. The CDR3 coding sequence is TGTGCCATCAGCGGTCAGGGCTTCTCTGGAAACACCATATATTTT. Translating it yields CAISGQGFSGNTIYF.

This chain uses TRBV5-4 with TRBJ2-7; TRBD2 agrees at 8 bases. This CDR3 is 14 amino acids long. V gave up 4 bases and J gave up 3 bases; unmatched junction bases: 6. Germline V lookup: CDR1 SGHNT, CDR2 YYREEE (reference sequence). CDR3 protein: CASSPPGGGYEQYF. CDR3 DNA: TGTGCCAGCAGCCCCCCCGGGGGGGGCTACGAGCAGTACTTC.

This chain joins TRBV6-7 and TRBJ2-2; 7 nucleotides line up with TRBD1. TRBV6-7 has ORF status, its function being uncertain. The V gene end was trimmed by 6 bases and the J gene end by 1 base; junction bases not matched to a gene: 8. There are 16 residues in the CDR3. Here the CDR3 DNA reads TGTGCCAGCAGCCATACAGGGGATGTGAACACCGGGGAGCTGTTTTTT. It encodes CASSHTGDVNTGELFF.

CDR3 amino acids: CASRSGTVSNQPQHF. CDR3 nucleotide sequence: TGTGCCAGCAGATCCGGGACAGTAAGCAATCAGCCCCAGCATTTT. The chain couples TRBV7-2 to TRBJ1-5; 7 bases match TRBD1. Germline V gives CDR1 SGHTA, CDR2 FQGNSA. V lost 6 bases to trimming and J lost 1 base; unmatched junction nucleotides: 6. This CDR3 has 15 amino acids.

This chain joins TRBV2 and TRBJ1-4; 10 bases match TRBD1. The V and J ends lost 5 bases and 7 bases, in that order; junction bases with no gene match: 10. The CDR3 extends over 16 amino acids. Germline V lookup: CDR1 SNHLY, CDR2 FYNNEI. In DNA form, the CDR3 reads TGTGCCAGCAGTTCCGACCGACAGGGGGCTAGTGAAAAACTGTTTTTT. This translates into CASSSDRQGASEKLFF.

CDR3 amino acids: CASRDSGRRTGELFF. The CDR3 region has the DNA TGTGCCAGCAGGGATAGCGGGAGGAGGACCGGGGAGCTGTTTTTT. The rearrangement uses TRBV7-6 and TRBJ2-2; 10 bases map to TRBD2. Trimming cost V 6 bases and J 5 bases; bases outside gene matches: 6. This CDR3 region has 15 residues. Germline-derived CDR1 and CDR2 are SGHVS and FNYEAQ.

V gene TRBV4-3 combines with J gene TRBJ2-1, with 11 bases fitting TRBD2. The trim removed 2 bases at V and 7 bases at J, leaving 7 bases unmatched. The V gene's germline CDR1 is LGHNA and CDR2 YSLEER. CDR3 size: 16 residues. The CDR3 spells CASSQIAGGPGNEQFF. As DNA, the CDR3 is TGCGCCAGCAGCCAAATAGCGGGGGGGCCCGGGAATGAGCAGTTCTTC.

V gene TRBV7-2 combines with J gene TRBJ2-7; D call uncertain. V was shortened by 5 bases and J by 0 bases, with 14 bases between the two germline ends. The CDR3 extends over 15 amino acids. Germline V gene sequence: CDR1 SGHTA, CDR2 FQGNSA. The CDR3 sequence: CASSHADLGSYEQYF. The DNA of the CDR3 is TGTGCCAGCAGCCATGCTGATCTCGGCTCCTACGAGCAGTACTTC.

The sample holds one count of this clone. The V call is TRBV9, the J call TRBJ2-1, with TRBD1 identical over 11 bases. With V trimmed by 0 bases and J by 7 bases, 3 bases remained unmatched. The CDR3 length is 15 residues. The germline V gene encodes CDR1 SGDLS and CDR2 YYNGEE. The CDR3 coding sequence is TGTGCCAGCAGCGTAGAGGGACAGGGGGGAAATGAGCAGTTCTTC. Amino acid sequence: CASSVEGQGGNEQFF.

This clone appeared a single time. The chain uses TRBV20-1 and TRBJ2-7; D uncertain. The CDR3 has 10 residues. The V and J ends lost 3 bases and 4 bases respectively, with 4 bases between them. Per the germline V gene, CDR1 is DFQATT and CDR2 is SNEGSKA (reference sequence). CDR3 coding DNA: TGCAGTGCTAGTCGGTACGAGCAGTACTTC. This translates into CSASRYEQYF.

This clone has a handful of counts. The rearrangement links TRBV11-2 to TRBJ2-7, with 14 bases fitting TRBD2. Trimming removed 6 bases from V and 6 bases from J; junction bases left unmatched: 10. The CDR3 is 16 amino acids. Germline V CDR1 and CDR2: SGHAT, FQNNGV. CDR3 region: CASRRPGLAGVFEQYF. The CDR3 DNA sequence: TGTGCCAGCAGGCGGCCGGGACTAGCGGGAGTGTTCGAGCAGTACTTC.

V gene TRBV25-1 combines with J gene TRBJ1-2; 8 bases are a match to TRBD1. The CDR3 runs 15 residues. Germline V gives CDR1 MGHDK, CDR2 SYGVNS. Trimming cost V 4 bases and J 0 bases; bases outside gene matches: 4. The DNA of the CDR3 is TGTGCCAGCAGTGCCTCCAGGGGGCCTAACTATGGCTACACCTTC. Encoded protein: CASSASRGPNYGYTF.

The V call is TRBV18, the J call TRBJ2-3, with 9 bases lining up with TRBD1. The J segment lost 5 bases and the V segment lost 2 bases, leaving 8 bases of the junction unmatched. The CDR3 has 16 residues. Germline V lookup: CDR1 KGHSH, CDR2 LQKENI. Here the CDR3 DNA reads TGTGCCAGCTCACCATACTGGACAGGGGCCGTAGATACGCAGTATTTT. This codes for CASSPYWTGAVDTQYF.

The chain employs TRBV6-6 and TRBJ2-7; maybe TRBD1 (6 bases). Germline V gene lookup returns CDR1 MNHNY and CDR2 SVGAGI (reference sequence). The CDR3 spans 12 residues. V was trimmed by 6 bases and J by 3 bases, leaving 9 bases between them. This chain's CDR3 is CASSLQGYEQYF. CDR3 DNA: TGTGCCAGCAGCCTACAGGGCTACGAGCAGTACTTC.